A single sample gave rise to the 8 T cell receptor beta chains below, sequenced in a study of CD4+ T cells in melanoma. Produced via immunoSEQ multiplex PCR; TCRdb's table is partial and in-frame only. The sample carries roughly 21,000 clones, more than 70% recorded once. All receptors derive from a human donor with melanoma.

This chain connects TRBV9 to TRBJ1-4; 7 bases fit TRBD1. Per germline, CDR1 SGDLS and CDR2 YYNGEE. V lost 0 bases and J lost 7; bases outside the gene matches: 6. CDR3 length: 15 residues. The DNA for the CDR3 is TGTGCCAGCAGCGTAGCTCCGACAGGGAGTGAAAAACTGTTTTTT. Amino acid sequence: CASSVAPTGSEKLFF.

The CDR3 nucleotides read TGTGCCAGCAGCTTGGAAAATGAGCAGTTCTTC. Amino acid sequence: CASSLENEQFF. The chain has TRBV13 and TRBJ2-1; D unresolved. The V end was cut by 3 bases, the J end by 7 bases, with 4 bases between. This CDR3 is built from 11 residues. Germline lookup yields CDR1 PRHDT and CDR2 FYEKMQ (reference sequence).

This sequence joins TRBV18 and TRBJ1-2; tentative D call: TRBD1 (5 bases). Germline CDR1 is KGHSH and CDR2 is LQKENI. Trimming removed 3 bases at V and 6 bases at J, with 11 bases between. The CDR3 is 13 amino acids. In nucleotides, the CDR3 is TGTGCCAGCTCACCCCTGGGGGTGCATGGCTACACCTTC. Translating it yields CASSPLGVHGYTF. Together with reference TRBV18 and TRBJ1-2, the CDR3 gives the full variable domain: NAGVMQNPRHLVRRRGQEARLRCSPMKGHSHVYWYRQLPEEGLKFMVYLQKENIIDESGMPKERFSAEFPKEGPSILRIQQVVRGDSAAYFCASSPLGVHGYTFGSGTRLTVV.

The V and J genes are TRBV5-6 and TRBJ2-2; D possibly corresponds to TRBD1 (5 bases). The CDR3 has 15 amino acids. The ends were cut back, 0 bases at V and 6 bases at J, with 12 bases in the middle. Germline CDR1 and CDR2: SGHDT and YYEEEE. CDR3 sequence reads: CASSLVQAGPGELFF. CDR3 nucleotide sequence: TGTGCCAGCAGCTTGGTACAGGCTGGACCCGGGGAGCTGTTTTTT.

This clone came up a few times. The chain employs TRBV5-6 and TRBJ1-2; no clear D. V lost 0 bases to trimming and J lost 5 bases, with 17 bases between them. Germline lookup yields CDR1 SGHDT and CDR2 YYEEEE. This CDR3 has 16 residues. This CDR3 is CASSLGGRSTFYGYTF. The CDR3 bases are TGTGCCAGCAGCTTGGGAGGCAGGTCGACATTTTATGGCTACACCTTC.

CDR3 sequence (DNA): TGTGCCATCAGTGAGTCGGGACAAATTCAGCCCCAGCATTTT. It codes for CAISESGQIQPQHF. This chain links TRBV10-3 with TRBJ1-5, with a weak D call TRBD1 (6 bases). The V end lost 0 bases, the J end lost 6 bases, and 9 bases lay between the germline ends. Germline V CDR1 and CDR2: ENHRY, SYGVKD. The CDR3 length is 14 residues.

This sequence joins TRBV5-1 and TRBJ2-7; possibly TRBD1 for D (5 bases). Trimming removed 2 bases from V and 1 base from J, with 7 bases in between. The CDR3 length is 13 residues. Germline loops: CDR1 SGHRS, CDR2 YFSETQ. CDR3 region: CASSLQDSYEQYF. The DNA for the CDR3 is TGCGCCAGCAGCTTACAGGATTCCTACGAGCAGTACTTC.

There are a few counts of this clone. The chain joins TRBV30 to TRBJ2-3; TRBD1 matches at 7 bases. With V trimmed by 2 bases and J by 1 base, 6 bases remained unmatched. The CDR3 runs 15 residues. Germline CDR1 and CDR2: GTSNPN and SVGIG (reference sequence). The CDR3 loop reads CAWSLTGWGTDTQYF. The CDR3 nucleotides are TGTGCCTGGAGTCTGACAGGGTGGGGCACAGATACGCAGTATTTT.